This TCR beta chain derives from a study of T cell responses to AZD1222 COVID-19 vaccine. Overall study findings and caveats: White British people made up most donors, females outnumbered males, and clonal diversity was possibly underestimated. The repertoires were collected only after the peak T cell response. At 160-218 and 743-854, vaccine-associated CD4 TCRs were dominant, and they spanned spike. It was only 6 or 7 AZD1222 recipients who were seropositive at baseline.

As regards this clone: Its antigen is unidentified.

The CDR3 spans 13 residues. Per the germline V gene, CDR1 is LNHNV and CDR2 is YYDKDF (reference sequence). The V and J ends lost 4 bases and 9 bases, in that order; junction bases with no gene match: 6. Sequencing was performed with immunoSEQ multiplex PCR; in TCRdb, only in-frame clones are kept and a portion is missing. The sample lists under 70,000 clones; around four fifths were seen once. The material was peripheral blood, obtained on day 0 of AZD1222 vaccination. This clonotype was sampled from an adult in good health. This rearrangement joins TRBV15 to TRBJ2-1; TRBD2 matches at 7 bases. The CDR3 nucleotides are TGTGCCACCAGCATCGGACTAGAAGGTGAGCAGTTCTTC. It yields the protein CATSIGLEGEQFF.